These 23 T cell receptor beta chains came from one sample sequenced in a study of blood T cell repertoires in COVID-19 (dated by TCRdb to the early 2020s). Library preparation used the immunoSEQ multiplex PCR assay. Imported from immuneACCESS, the table was reduced by TCRdb to in-frame sequences with V and J called. These copies leave out some clones; in studies compared against another copy, an unresolved V gene accounts for under half, and the cause of the remainder is not known. Recorded for this sample are fewer than 300,000 clones; more than 75% of them occurred a single time. The ten largest clones capture just under 1% of the sample. Source material: peripheral blood. The receptors originated from a woman aged 40 to 50 who had recovered from COVID-19.

This clone was observed a single time. The chain uses TRBV6-2 or TRBV6-3 and TRBJ1-6; 7 positions match TRBD1. Germline CDR1 MNHEY, CDR2 SVGEGT. V was clipped by 2 bases and J by 7 bases; unmatched bases: 5. The CDR3 extends over 15 amino acids. CDR3 sequence (DNA): TGTGCCAGCAGTTACGGAGAGACAGGGAATTCACCCCTCCACTTT. Translated: CASSYGETGNSPLHF.

The chain joins TRBV7-9 to TRBJ1-2, with TRBD1 as a possible D gene (5 bases). The CDR3 contains 14 residues. Germline V gives CDR1 SEHNR, CDR2 FQNEAQ (reference sequence). V lost 8 bases to trimming and J lost 5 bases, with 18 bases between them. The CDR3 here is CASRHGGALYGYTF. DNA for the CDR3: TGTGCCAGCCGACACGGGGGAGCGTTATATGGCTACACCTTC.

V is TRBV7-2 and J is TRBJ2-3; D remains ambiguous. From germline, CDR1 is SGHTA and CDR2 FQGNSA. Trimming stripped 5 bases from V and 0 bases from J, with 15 bases between. This CDR3 contains 16 residues. CDR3 loop: CASSPRLHRSTDTQYF. CDR3 coding DNA: TGTGCCAGCAGCCCCCGACTGCATCGGAGCACAGATACGCAGTATTTT.

The chain combines TRBV18 with TRBJ2-2; possibly TRBD2 for D (5 bases). Trimming removed 4 bases at V and 8 bases at J, with 8 bases between. The CDR3 runs to 12 residues. The germline V gene has CDR1 KGHSH and CDR2 LQKENI. CDR3 sequence: CASSLEVGELFF. CDR3 sequence (DNA): TGTGCCAGCTCACTGGAGGTGGGGGAGCTGTTTTTT.

The rearrangement joins TRBV6-5 to TRBJ2-7; possible D gene TRBD1, 5 bases. V lost 6 bases to trimming and J lost 0 bases, with 12 bases between them. CDR3 length: 14 residues. Germline V gene sequence: CDR1 MNHEY, CDR2 SVGAGI. CDR3 protein: CASSPTASSYEQYF. CDR3 bases: TGTGCCAGCAGCCCGACAGCGAGCTCCTACGAGCAGTACTTC.

This sequence joins TRBV5-1 and TRBJ1-2, with D hard to call. The CDR3 totals 14 residues. V gave up 3 bases and J gave up 2 bases, with 11 bases separating them. CDR1 is SGHRS, CDR2 YFSETQ, per germline. The CDR3 reads CASSSEAGNYGYTF. DNA for the CDR3: TGCGCCAGCAGCTCCGAGGCGGGGAACTATGGCTACACCTTC.

This clone appeared a single time. The chain uses TRBV9 and TRBJ2-5, with D possibly being TRBD1 (6 bases). Between the trimmed V and J ends, which lost 4 bases and 2 bases, there was a span of 15 bases. Per germline, CDR1 SGDLS and CDR2 YYNGEE. The CDR3 has 15 residues. In DNA form, the CDR3 reads TGTGCCAGCAGCCCCAGGCCCGGACAGCAAGAGACCCAGTACTTC. Translating it yields CASSPRPGQQETQYF.

In DNA form, the CDR3 reads TGCAGTGCTATGTCGGGCTACGAGCAGTACTTC. Translated: CSAMSGYEQYF. This chain uses TRBV20-1 with TRBJ2-7; unclear D gene. CDR1 DFQATT and CDR2 SNEGSKA come from the germline V gene (reference sequence). CDR3 length: 11 amino acids. V was cut by 4 bases and J by 3 bases, with 7 bases left in between.

This rearrangement joins TRBV15 to TRBJ1-5; D remains ambiguous. The germline V and J ends were trimmed by 0 bases and 4 bases, with 13 bases remaining between them. The germline V gene has CDR1 LNHNV and CDR2 YYDKDF (reference sequence). The CDR3 has 16 residues. The CDR3 reads CATSRDSGRSNQPQHF. As DNA, the CDR3 is TGTGCCACCAGCAGAGATAGTGGCAGGTCAAATCAGCCCCAGCATTTT.

There are a few counts of this clone. V and J are TRBV27 and TRBJ1-6; 7 bases are a match to TRBD1. The CDR3 covers 18 residues. Trimming cost V 7 bases and J 8 bases; bases outside gene matches: 20. CDR1 MNHEY and CDR2 SMNVEV come from the germline V gene (reference sequence). In nucleotides, the CDR3 is TGTGCCAGCACCCGAGTAGGGGGCCCAACCGGCCCCTATTCACCCCTCCACTTT. This sequence encodes CASTRVGGPTGPYSPLHF.

The genes are TRBV2 and TRBJ2-1, with D possibly matching TRBD2 (5 bases). The V gene lost 6 bases and the J gene lost 1 base, with 10 bases spanning the gap. This CDR3 has 14 residues. Germline CDR1 is SNHLY and CDR2 is FYNNEI. CDR3 amino acids: CASSATRSYNEQFF. The DNA for the CDR3 is TGTGCCAGCAGCGCCACTAGGTCCTACAATGAGCAGTTCTTC.

The genes are TRBV27 and TRBJ2-7; D call uncertain. Germline CDR1 and CDR2: MNHEY and SMNVEV (reference sequence). Trimming took off 0 bases at V and 2 bases at J, with 8 bases between the two ends. The CDR3 loop spans 14 amino acids. CDR3 residues: CASSLSLTPYEQYF. CDR3 DNA sequence: TGTGCCAGCAGTTTATCCCTGACACCCTACGAGCAGTACTTC.

The rearrangement links TRBV2 to TRBJ2-7, with D maybe TRBD2 (5 bases). Germline V gives CDR1 SNHLY, CDR2 FYNNEI. V gave up 5 bases and J gave up 3 bases, with 8 bases separating them. The CDR3 runs to 12 residues. CDR3 sequence: CASSNGLYEQYF. As DNA, the CDR3 is TGTGCCAGCAGTAACGGACTCTACGAGCAGTACTTC. Supplemented by reference TRBV2 and TRBJ2-7, the full variable domain reads EPEVTQTPSHQVTQMGQEVILRCVPISNHLYFYWYRQILGQKVEFLVSFYNNEISEKSEIFDDQFSVERPDGSNFTLKIRSTKLEDSAMYFCASSNGLYEQYFGPGTRLTVT.

This clone showed up just once. The chain combines TRBV5-6 with TRBJ1-3; 11 nucleotides line up with TRBD1. Looked up from germline, CDR1 is SGHDT and CDR2 is YYEEEE. The V gene end was trimmed by 1 base and the J gene end by 1 base; junction bases not matched to a gene: 1. The CDR3 loop spans 16 amino acids. The CDR3 protein is CASSLRDRGSGNTIYF. The CDR3 nucleotides are TGTGCCAGCAGCTTGCGGGACAGGGGGTCTGGAAACACCATATATTTT. Looking up the rest from reference TRBV5-6 and TRBJ1-3 gives the full variable domain: DAGVTQSPTHLIKTRGQQVTLRCSPKSGHDTVSWYQQALGQGPQFIFQYYEEEERQRGNFPDRFSGHQFPNYSSELNVNALLLGDSALYLCASSLRDRGSGNTIYFGEGSWLTVV.

V gene TRBV19 combines with J gene TRBJ1-1, with D unclear. Germline loops: CDR1 LNHDA, CDR2 SQIVND (reference sequence). V lost 6 bases, J lost 4 bases, and 24 bases lay in between. The CDR3 sequence is 17 residues long. The CDR3 sequence: CASSRPNRASGGTEAFF. The CDR3 nucleotides read TGTGCCAGTAGCCGACCTAACCGGGCCTCCGGAGGCACTGAAGCTTTCTTT.

This sequence joins TRBV7-2 and TRBJ2-1; the match to TRBD2 covers 12 bases. Germline V lookup: CDR1 SGHTA, CDR2 FQGNSA. CDR3 length: 17 residues. The ends lost 2 bases at V and 4 bases at J; junction bases unmatched: 6. CDR3 nucleotides: TGTGCCAGCAGCTTACGACGCACTAGCGGGGGGTACAATGAGCAGTTCTTC. This translates into CASSLRRTSGGYNEQFF.

This chain uses TRBV6-5 with TRBJ2-7; 10 nucleotides match TRBD1. V lost 8 bases to trimming and J lost 2 bases; unmatched junction nucleotides: 9. The CDR3 contains 15 residues. Per germline, CDR1 MNHEY and CDR2 SVGAGI. Written as DNA, the CDR3 is TGTGCCAGCCGAAACCGGGACAGGGGAACCTACGAGCAGTACTTC. Residues: CASRNRDRGTYEQYF.

The J gene is TRBJ1-1, the V gene TRBV5-4; TRBD1 is a possible D gene (6 bases). Germline loops: CDR1 SGHNT, CDR2 YYREEE (reference sequence). V was pared by 4 bases and J by 1 base, with 8 bases between. The CDR3 has 13 amino acids. The CDR3 is CASSQGTNTEAFF. As DNA, the CDR3 is TGTGCCAGCAGCCAGGGGACGAACACTGAAGCTTTCTTT.

The chain uses TRBV5-5 and TRBJ2-1; TRBD2 aligns across 12 bases. CDR3 length equals 17 residues. From germline, CDR1 is SGHKS and CDR2 YYEKEE (reference sequence). Trimming took 4 bases from V and 8 from J; bases not matched to a gene: 13. The CDR3 reads CASSPRASGRGLDEQFF. As DNA, the CDR3 is TGTGCCAGCAGCCCCCGGGCTAGCGGGAGGGGTTTGGATGAGCAGTTCTTC.

This chain connects TRBV6-9 to TRBJ2-3, with D possibly being TRBD2 (5 bases). From germline, CDR1 is MNHGY and CDR2 SVAAGI. V dropped 2 bases and J dropped 6 bases, with 12 bases sitting between them. This CDR3 has 14 residues. This CDR3 is CASSYVDPGDTQYF. CDR3 nucleotide sequence: TGTGCCAGCAGTTATGTCGATCCGGGGGATACGCAGTATTTT.

This sequence joins TRBV6-2 or TRBV6-3 and TRBJ2-5, with a weak D call TRBD2 (6 bases). Looked up from germline, CDR1 is MNHEY and CDR2 is SVGEGT. V was clipped by 0 bases and J by 9 bases, with 23 bases between them. The CDR3 has 17 amino acids. In nucleotides, the CDR3 is TGTGCCAGCAGTTACTCGGGCCCGGGGACCCCCCCGGGGGCCCAGTACTTC. Translated: CASSYSGPGTPPGAQYF.

The V gene is TRBV19, the J gene TRBJ1-1; D is undetermined. The CDR3 spans 14 residues. With 1 base removed from V and 2 bases from J, the gap between germline ends came to 8 bases. In germline, CDR1 is LNHDA, CDR2 SQIVND (reference sequence). The CDR3 coding sequence is TGTGCCAGTAGTATAGGGCAGTTCAACACTGAAGCTTTCTTT. Translated, it gives CASSIGQFNTEAFF.

This chain uses TRBV7-2 with TRBJ2-1; no reliable D call. CDR1 SGHTA and CDR2 FQGNSA come from the germline V gene. The CDR3 extends over 14 amino acids. The V gene lost 0 bases and the J gene lost 4 bases, with 7 bases spanning the gap. CDR3 sequence (DNA): TGTGCCAGCAGCTTAGCTCAGTCTTACAATGAGCAGTTCTTC. Amino acid sequence: CASSLAQSYNEQFF.